These 24 T cell receptor beta chains share one sample of origin, sequenced in a study of cytotoxic CD8 clonotypes in ibrutinib-treated CLL. This table comes from immunoSEQ multiplex PCR, and its TCRdb copy is limited to in-frame clones, with some not included. The table records 150,000 or so clones, 79% of them present only once. This material consisted of PBMCs, taken after 12 months of ibrutinib treatment. These receptors were taken from a human donor with chronic lymphocytic leukemia.

A few counts support this clone. The chain is built from TRBV7-9 and TRBJ2-4; D not certain. The germline V gene has CDR1 SEHNR and CDR2 FQNEAQ (reference sequence). The CDR3 has 13 amino acids. Between the trimmed V and J ends, which lost 4 bases and 3 bases, there was a span of 7 bases. The CDR3 is CASSSADKNIQYF. CDR3 nucleotides: TGTGCCAGCAGCTCCGCGGACAAAAACATTCAGTACTTC.

The rearrangement joins TRBV5-1 to TRBJ2-1, with D possibly matching TRBD2 (6 bases). The CDR3 spans 14 residues. Germline values: CDR1 SGHRS, CDR2 YFSETQ. Trimming took off 4 bases at V and 9 bases at J, with 17 bases between the two ends. CDR3 bases: TGCGCCAGCAGCAATTCTCTAGCGATTGGTGAGCAGTTCTTC. Amino acid sequence: CASSNSLAIGEQFF.

A remark on this clone: At one end the junction does not follow the germline gene, possibly because of a read error. This chain links TRBV6-1 with TRBJ2-7; TRBD2 aligns across 16 bases. CDR3 size: 16 residues. CDR1 is MNHNS and CDR2 is SASEGT in the germline V gene. CDR3 sequence: CAISEGLAGGPYEQYF. CDR3 DNA: TGTGCCATCAGTGAGGGACTAGCGGGAGGGCCCTACGAGCAGTACTTC.

The chain has TRBV9 and TRBJ2-5; the D call may be TRBD1 or TRBD2 (5 bases each). The CDR3 totals 13 residues. The germline gives CDR1 SGDLS, CDR2 YYNGEE. V shed 1 base and J shed 3 bases, with 7 bases lying between them. The CDR3 nucleotides read TGTGCCAGCAGCGTACGGGACGAAGAGACCCAGTACTTC. This codes for CASSVRDEETQYF.

This chain joins TRBV7-8 and TRBJ2-5; 7 positions agree with TRBD2. The V gene end was trimmed by 5 bases and the J gene end by 1 base; junction bases not matched to a gene: 7. Germline V gene lookup returns CDR1 SGHVS and CDR2 FQNEAQ. The length of the CDR3 is 15 residues. The CDR3 protein is CASSPREGGQETQYF. The CDR3 DNA reads TGTGCCAGCAGCCCCAGGGAGGGTGGCCAAGAGACCCAGTACTTC.

The chain is built from TRBV6-5 and TRBJ2-7; D is ambiguous. In germline, CDR1 is MNHEY, CDR2 SVGAGI. CDR3 length: 15 residues. The V and J ends lost 3 bases and 0 bases respectively, with 12 bases between them. The CDR3 nucleotides are TGTGCCAGCAGTTATGACCCGGATAGCTCCTACGAGCAGTACTTC. This sequence encodes CASSYDPDSSYEQYF.

V gene TRBV11-3 combines with J gene TRBJ2-1, with 9 bases aligning to TRBD2. The CDR3 totals 16 residues. The V segment lost 5 bases and the J segment 1 base; nucleotides outside the gene matches: 6. Germline CDR1 and CDR2: SGHNT and YENEEA. CDR3 DNA: TGTGCCAGCAGCCAATGGCGGGAGGGGTCCTACAATGAGCAGTTCTTC. Translating gives CASSQWREGSYNEQFF.

V and J are TRBV5-8 and TRBJ2-7; no firm D call. Trimming pared 1 base from V and 6 bases from J, leaving 17 bases between. Germline V gene sequence: CDR1 SGHTS, CDR2 YDEGEE. The CDR3 contains 15 residues. The CDR3 reads CASSLFIDLSSEQYF. The CDR3 DNA follows: TGTGCCAGCAGCTTGTTTATAGATCTTAGTAGCGAGCAGTACTTC.

The chain combines TRBV11-2 with TRBJ1-2, with D possibly being TRBD1 (5 bases). The V end lost 5 bases, the J end lost 5 bases, and 12 bases lay between the germline ends. CDR3 size: 13 residues. Germline values: CDR1 SGHAT, CDR2 FQNNGV. The CDR3 here is CASSLQGFYGYTF. CDR3 sequence (DNA): TGTGCCAGCAGCCTGCAGGGTTTTTATGGCTACACCTTC.

This CDR3 reads CASSPRGASQTQYF. CDR3 bases: TGTGCCAGCAGCCCCCGGGGAGCGTCGCAGACCCAGTACTTC. The V and J genes are TRBV7-3 and TRBJ2-5, with D possibly matching TRBD2 (5 bases). The CDR3 covers 14 residues. Trimming took off 5 bases at V and 6 bases at J, with 16 bases between the two ends. Per germline, CDR1 SGHTA and CDR2 FQGTGA. The full variable domain, completed using reference TRBV7-3 and TRBJ2-5, is GAGVSQTPSNKVTEKGKYVELRCDPISGHTALYWYRQSLGQGPEFLIYFQGTGAADDSGLPNDRFFAVRPEGSVSTLKIQRTERGDSAVYLCASSPRGASQTQYFGPGTRLLVL.

The chain combines TRBV19 with TRBJ2-2; D call uncertain. This CDR3 has 15 residues. V dropped 3 bases and J dropped 2 bases, with 10 bases sitting between them. Per germline, CDR1 LNHDA and CDR2 SQIVND (reference sequence). The CDR3 coding sequence is TGTGCCAGTAGTATCGGCAGACAAAACACCGGGGAGCTGTTTTTT. Translating it yields CASSIGRQNTGELFF. The full variable domain, its missing parts supplied by reference TRBV19 and TRBJ2-2, is DGGITQSPKYLFRKEGQNVTLSCEQNLNHDAMYWYRQDPGQGLRLIYYSQIVNDFQKGDIAEGYSVSREKKESFPLTVTSAQKNPTAFYLCASSIGRQNTGELFFGEGSRLTVL.

The rearrangement links TRBV28 to TRBJ2-1; possibly TRBD2 for D (5 bases). Germline V CDR1 and CDR2: MDHEN, SYDVKM. This CDR3 has 15 amino acids. Trimming removed 2 bases at V and 4 bases at J, with 12 bases between. CDR3 in DNA: TGTGCCAGCAGTTTAGGTAGCGAGATTTACAATGAGCAGTTCTTC. The encoded protein is CASSLGSEIYNEQFF.

V gene TRBV10-3 combines with J gene TRBJ2-1; D is undetermined. CDR1 and CDR2 (germline): ENHRY, SYGVKD. The CDR3 is 14 residues long. Trimming removed 6 bases from V and 0 bases from J, with 9 bases in between. The CDR3 region is CAIRLGFSYNEQFF. As DNA, the CDR3 is TGTGCCATCAGGCTGGGATTCTCCTACAATGAGCAGTTCTTC.

The chain couples TRBV28 to TRBJ2-2; TRBD1 matches 9 bases. The trim removed 2 bases at V and 5 bases at J, leaving 0 bases unmatched. Germline assignment: CDR1 MDHEN and CDR2 SYDVKM. The CDR3 is 14 amino acids. The CDR3 DNA reads TGTGCCAGCAGTTTAGACAGGGGGACCGGGGAGCTGTTTTTT. It codes for CASSLDRGTGELFF.

This clone has just a few counts. V usage is TRBV7-9 and J usage is TRBJ2-2; the D call may be TRBD1 or TRBD2 (5 bases each). The CDR3 consists of 15 residues. V lost 2 bases and J lost 6, with 13 bases in between. CDR1 is SEHNR, CDR2 FQNEAQ, per germline (reference sequence). The CDR3 coding sequence is TGTGCCAGCAGCTTACACGGGACCTCGGCCGGGGAGCTGTTTTTT. Its protein product is CASSLHGTSAGELFF.

The chain employs TRBV6-5 and TRBJ2-3, with a tentative D call TRBD2 (7 bases). Per germline, CDR1 MNHEY and CDR2 SVGAGI. The CDR3 runs to 15 residues. Trimming cost V 4 bases and J 7 bases, with 18 bases left between them. CDR3 nucleotides: TGTGCCAGCAGTTTGGGGGGGCCAGGCCGATATACGCAGTATTTT. Its protein is CASSLGGPGRYTQYF.

This clone was observed a handful of times. The rearrangement joins TRBV9 to TRBJ2-6; D gene uncertain. In germline, CDR1 is SGDLS, CDR2 YYNGEE. V was shortened by 2 bases and J by 0 bases, with 6 bases between the two germline ends. This CDR3 spans 15 amino acids. The CDR3 region is CASSVRSSGANVLTF. The CDR3 DNA follows: TGTGCCAGCAGCGTCCGATCCTCTGGGGCCAACGTCCTGACTTTC.

V usage is TRBV2 and J usage is TRBJ1-2, with a possible D match to TRBD1 (5 bases). V lost 6 bases to trimming and J lost 1 base, with 12 bases between them. Germline CDR1 is SNHLY and CDR2 is FYNNEI. The CDR3 length is 14 residues. CDR3 protein: CASRTGTDNYGYTF. The CDR3 region has the DNA TGTGCCAGCAGGACCGGGACGGATAACTATGGCTACACCTTC.

The V and J genes are TRBV10-2 and TRBJ2-7; perhaps D is TRBD1 or TRBD2 (5 bases each). CDR3 length: 12 residues. Germline loops: CDR1 WSHSY, CDR2 SAAADI. V was trimmed by 5 bases and J by 6 bases, leaving 11 bases between them. CDR3: CASSLEGFEQYF. The CDR3 nucleotides are TGCGCCAGCAGTCTTGAGGGGTTCGAGCAGTACTTC.

The V call is TRBV11-2, the J call TRBJ1-2, with D possibly being TRBD1 (5 bases). The germline V gene encodes CDR1 SGHAT and CDR2 FQNNGV. V was trimmed by 3 bases and J by 2 bases, leaving 10 bases between them. The CDR3 extends over 14 amino acids. CDR3 in amino acids: CASSFNSGNYGYTF. The CDR3 DNA follows: TGTGCCAGCAGCTTCAACTCAGGGAACTATGGCTACACCTTC.

V gene TRBV7-2 combines with J gene TRBJ1-2; TRBD1 agrees at 7 bases. Germline lookup yields CDR1 SGHTA and CDR2 FQGNSA. The CDR3 runs to 13 residues. V gave up 1 base and J gave up 7 bases; unmatched junction bases: 3. CDR3 in DNA: TGTGCCAGCAGCTTAGTGCAGGGGGTTGGCTACACCTTC. As protein: CASSLVQGVGYTF.

This rearrangement joins TRBV15 to TRBJ2-1; tentatively, D is TRBD2 (6 bases). CDR3 size: 15 residues. The V end lost 3 bases, the J end lost 1 base, and 10 bases lay between the germline ends. CDR1 and CDR2 from the germline V gene are LNHNV and YYDKDF (reference sequence). The CDR3 protein is CATSRGLESYNEQFF. Written as DNA, the CDR3 is TGTGCCACCAGCAGGGGACTCGAATCCTACAATGAGCAGTTCTTC.

The chain employs TRBV6-1 and TRBJ2-3; D might be TRBD2 (5 bases). Germline V gene lookup returns CDR1 MNHNS and CDR2 SASEGT. V dropped 3 bases and J dropped 3 bases, with 13 bases sitting between them. This CDR3 comprises 15 residues. CDR3 bases: TGTGCCAGCAGTGATCCTACTAGAAGTACAGATACGCAGTATTTT. This gives the protein CASSDPTRSTDTQYF.

This clone was seen a handful of times. This sequence joins TRBV7-9 and TRBJ1-4, with 7 bases that match TRBD1. This CDR3 region has 17 residues. CDR1 is SEHNR and CDR2 is FQNEAQ in the germline V gene (reference sequence). Unmatched junction bases numbered 10, after V lost 6 bases and J lost 0 bases. CDR3 nucleotide sequence: TGTGCCAGCAGGCCCTACAGGGGTATCTCAACTAATGAAAAACTGTTTTTT. It specifies CASRPYRGISTNEKLFF.